This T cell receptor beta chain appears in the sequencing data of a study of blood T cell repertoires in COVID-19. Study-wide context: Collection of acute and convalescent COVID-19 samples took place in the United States, Italy and Spain. PBMCs, B-cell-depleted T cells, or T cells provided the cDNA or gDNA that made up the material.

Between the trimmed V and J ends, which lost 0 bases and 5 bases, there was a span of 9 bases. Germline CDR1 and CDR2: SGHRS and YFSETQ. The CDR3 contains 13 residues. Points on this clone: Other DNA sequences in this specimen translate into the identical CDR3.

In the source study's methods: Estimation of nucleated cell counts relied on the amplification of reference gene primers. Repertoires were generated with immunoSEQ multiplex PCR, while TCRdb's copy carries only in-frame clones and drops some. V and J calls and clone size are those listed in that table; D and trimming were worked out from the DNA. The data contain 97,000 or so clones, around nine tenths of them seen just once; the ten biggest clones take up 4% to 6%. J is TRBJ2-7 and V is TRBV5-1; a weak D match, TRBD2 (7 bases). The sequence derives from a man aged 45 to 65 with acute or convalescent COVID-19. Material: peripheral blood. The CDR3: CASSLAGGNEQYF. The DNA for the CDR3 is TGCGCCAGCAGCTTGGCGGGGGGCAACGAGCAGTACTTC.